Each of the 18 T cell receptor beta chains below was sequenced from the same sample in a study of blood T cell repertoires in COVID-19 (dated by TCRdb to about 2020). Libraries were constructed by the immunoSEQ multiplex PCR assay. In its TCRdb copy, this immuneACCESS table keeps in-frame sequences only and misses some clones. Where compared with another copy, unresolved V genes explain less than half of these, and the others have no known cause. Recorded for this sample are about 300,000 clones; 85% to 90% of them occurred a single time. Of the sample, about 4.1% falls within the top ten clones. Sample: PBMCs or T cells enriched from blood (not recorded which). Source of these receptors: a man aged 30 to 45 who had recovered from COVID-19.

The CDR3 sequence: CASSLVGVNQPQHF. CDR3 coding DNA: TGTGCCAGCAGCTTAGTGGGAGTCAATCAGCCCCAGCATTTT. The chain recombines TRBV7-8 with TRBJ1-5; D is unresolved. The germline V and J ends were trimmed by 1 base and 3 bases, with 7 bases remaining between them. Looked up from germline, CDR1 is SGHVS and CDR2 is FQNEAQ. The CDR3 contains 14 residues.

About this clone: A read error may produce the germline difference seen at one junction end. The chain joins TRBV14 to TRBJ2-7; maybe TRBD1 (6 bases). Germline CDR1 and CDR2: SGHDN and FVKESK. The CDR3 extends over 16 amino acids. CDR3 bases: TGTGCCAGCAACCAAAGGTACTGGACAGCGGTCTACGAGCAGTACTTC. Amino acids: CASNQRYWTAVYEQYF.

The CDR3 protein is CASSLFRTVNQPQHF. The CDR3, as DNA: TGTGCCAGCAGTTTATTCAGAACCGTCAACCAGCCCCAGCATTTT. The rearrangement joins TRBV28 to TRBJ1-5, with D uncertain. Germline values: CDR1 MDHEN, CDR2 SYDVKM. CDR3 length: 15 amino acids. V lost 1 base and J lost 7, with 14 bases in between.

Concerning this clone itself: A junction boundary mismatches the germline segment, possibly from a read error. The chain recombines TRBV7-9 with TRBJ1-2, with a tentative D call TRBD1 (5 bases). The CDR3 contains 15 residues. Germline CDR1 and CDR2: SEHNR and FQNEAQ (reference sequence). This chain's CDR3 is CASSLERTGPYGYTF. CDR3 sequence (DNA): TGTGCCAGCAGCTTAGAAAGAACAGGACCTTATGGGTACACCTTC.

The V and J genes are TRBV3-1 (or the pseudogene TRBV3-2) and TRBJ2-5; 8 nucleotides line up with TRBD2. CDR1 is LGHDT, CDR2 YNNKEL, per germline (reference sequence). V gave up 1 base and J gave up 1 base; unmatched junction bases: 5. This CDR3 region has 16 residues. The CDR3 sequence is CASSQGVAGTQETQYF. In DNA form, the CDR3 reads TGTGCCAGCAGCCAAGGAGTAGCGGGGACCCAAGAGACCCAGTACTTC.

The chain has TRBV10-1 and TRBJ1-6; maybe TRBD1 (5 bases). The germline CDR1 and CDR2 sequences are WNHNN and SYGVQD (reference sequence). The CDR3 runs 15 residues. V dropped 7 bases and J dropped 14 bases, with 24 bases sitting between them. In DNA, the CDR3 is TGCGCCAGCAATGTAACAGGTCCCCGTTTGGGGTCCCTCCACTTT. This encodes CASNVTGPRLGSLHF.

The chain links TRBV29-1 to TRBJ2-6; tentatively, D is TRBD1 (5 bases). Germline loops: CDR1 SQVTM, CDR2 ANQGSEA. The CDR3 spans 15 residues. Trimming took 4 bases from V and 2 from J, leaving 12 bases between them. Here the CDR3 DNA reads TGCAGCGTTGTCCCAGGGAAGCCTGGGGCCAACGTCCTGACTTTC. This translates into CSVVPGKPGANVLTF.

The V gene is TRBV5-1, the J gene TRBJ2-7; perhaps D is TRBD1 or TRBD2 (6 bases each). V lost 4 bases, J lost 1 base, and 21 bases lay in between. The CDR3 runs to 17 residues. In germline, CDR1 is SGHRS, CDR2 YFSETQ. The chain's CDR3 is CASSLGGRGLVSYEQYF. The CDR3 nucleotides read TGCGCCAGCAGCCTGGGGGGCAGGGGTTTGGTTTCCTACGAGCAGTACTTC.

The chain has TRBV7-2 and TRBJ1-2; D perhaps matches TRBD1 (5 bases). Germline V gene sequence: CDR1 SGHTA, CDR2 FQGNSA. The CDR3 is made up of 14 amino acids. Trimming removed 5 bases at V and 1 base at J, with 11 bases between. Here the CDR3 reads CASSPVGGNYGYTF. The CDR3 DNA is TGTGCCAGCAGCCCTGTGGGGGGTAACTATGGCTACACCTTC.

This clone was detected only a few times. The genes are TRBV14 and TRBJ1-1; D remains unclear. V was clipped by 0 bases and J by 0 bases, with 8 bases between them. The CDR3 covers 15 residues. CDR1 is SGHDN, CDR2 FVKESK, per germline. CDR3 bases: TGTGCCAGCAGCCAAGATAGATCCCTGAACACTGAAGCTTTCTTT. Its protein product is CASSQDRSLNTEAFF.

In the case of this clone: The sample carries other DNA sequences with the same CDR3. J is TRBJ1-2 and V is TRBV20-1; tentative D call: TRBD1 (6 bases). This CDR3 contains 11 residues. Deletions cut 0 bases from V and 8 bases from J, with 7 bases between. Germline CDR1 is DFQATT and CDR2 is SNEGSKA (reference sequence). CDR3: CSARDRGGYTF. The CDR3 coding sequence is TGCAGTGCTAGAGACAGGGGAGGCTACACCTTC.

V is TRBV5-1 and J is TRBJ2-2, with TRBD1 matching 7 bases. The length of the CDR3 is 14 residues. V lost 3 bases to trimming and J lost 4 bases; unmatched junction nucleotides: 3. CDR1 is SGHRS and CDR2 is YFSETQ in the germline V gene. The CDR3 region is CASSSPGGTGELFF. CDR3 in DNA: TGCGCCAGCAGCTCGCCAGGGGGCACCGGGGAGCTGTTTTTT.

The chain recombines TRBV13 with TRBJ1-2; D not certain. This CDR3 spans 13 amino acids. Looked up from germline, CDR1 is PRHDT and CDR2 is FYEKMQ (reference sequence). V shed 2 bases and J shed 8 bases, with 12 bases lying between them. CDR3 loop: CASSLLTVVGYTF. As DNA, the CDR3 is TGTGCCAGCAGCTTACTCACGGTGGTAGGCTACACCTTC.

Note on this clone: Other DNA sequences within the sample encode an identical CDR3. This rearrangement joins TRBV18 to TRBJ1-1; D is unclear. Germline V lookup: CDR1 KGHSH, CDR2 LQKENI. The V and J ends lost 1 base and 1 base respectively, with 4 bases between them. CDR3 size: 13 residues. The CDR3 region is CASSPRPNTEAFF. As DNA, the CDR3 is TGTGCCAGCTCACCACGGCCGAACACTGAAGCTTTCTTT.

V usage is TRBV24-1 and J usage is TRBJ2-3, with 9 bases matching TRBD2. The CDR3 totals 17 residues. Germline loops: CDR1 KGHDR, CDR2 SFDVKD. V lost 2 bases and J lost 4; bases outside the gene matches: 9. The CDR3 here is CATSDWPGGLAADTQYF. The CDR3 DNA reads as TGTGCCACCAGTGATTGGCCGGGGGGACTAGCAGCAGATACGCAGTATTTT.

This clone was counted between two and nine times. The chain joins TRBV19 to TRBJ2-3, with D unclear. In germline, CDR1 is LNHDA, CDR2 SQIVND (reference sequence). CDR3 length: 14 amino acids. V was pared by 1 base and J by 3 bases, with 8 bases between. CDR3: CASSIGDTTDTQYF. The DNA of the CDR3 is TGTGCCAGTAGTATAGGCGACACGACAGATACGCAGTATTTT.

The rearrangement joins TRBV6-5 to TRBJ2-3, with D perhaps TRBD1 (5 bases). V lost 6 bases and J 3 bases, leaving 10 bases between the germline ends. Germline V gene lookup returns CDR1 MNHEY and CDR2 SVGAGI. CDR3 length: 13 amino acids. The CDR3 DNA sequence: TGTGCCAGCAGCTACGACAGTACAGATACGCAGTATTTT. Its protein is CASSYDSTDTQYF.

The rearrangement links TRBV19 to TRBJ2-2; 13 bases map to TRBD2. The CDR3 is 14 residues long. CDR1 is LNHDA, CDR2 SQIVND, per germline (reference sequence). Losses at the gene ends were 6 bases for V and 11 bases for J; bases not matched to a gene: 6. The CDR3 sequence: CASRGLAGVRELFF. Written as DNA, the CDR3 is TGTGCCAGTAGAGGACTAGCGGGAGTCAGAGAGCTGTTTTTT.